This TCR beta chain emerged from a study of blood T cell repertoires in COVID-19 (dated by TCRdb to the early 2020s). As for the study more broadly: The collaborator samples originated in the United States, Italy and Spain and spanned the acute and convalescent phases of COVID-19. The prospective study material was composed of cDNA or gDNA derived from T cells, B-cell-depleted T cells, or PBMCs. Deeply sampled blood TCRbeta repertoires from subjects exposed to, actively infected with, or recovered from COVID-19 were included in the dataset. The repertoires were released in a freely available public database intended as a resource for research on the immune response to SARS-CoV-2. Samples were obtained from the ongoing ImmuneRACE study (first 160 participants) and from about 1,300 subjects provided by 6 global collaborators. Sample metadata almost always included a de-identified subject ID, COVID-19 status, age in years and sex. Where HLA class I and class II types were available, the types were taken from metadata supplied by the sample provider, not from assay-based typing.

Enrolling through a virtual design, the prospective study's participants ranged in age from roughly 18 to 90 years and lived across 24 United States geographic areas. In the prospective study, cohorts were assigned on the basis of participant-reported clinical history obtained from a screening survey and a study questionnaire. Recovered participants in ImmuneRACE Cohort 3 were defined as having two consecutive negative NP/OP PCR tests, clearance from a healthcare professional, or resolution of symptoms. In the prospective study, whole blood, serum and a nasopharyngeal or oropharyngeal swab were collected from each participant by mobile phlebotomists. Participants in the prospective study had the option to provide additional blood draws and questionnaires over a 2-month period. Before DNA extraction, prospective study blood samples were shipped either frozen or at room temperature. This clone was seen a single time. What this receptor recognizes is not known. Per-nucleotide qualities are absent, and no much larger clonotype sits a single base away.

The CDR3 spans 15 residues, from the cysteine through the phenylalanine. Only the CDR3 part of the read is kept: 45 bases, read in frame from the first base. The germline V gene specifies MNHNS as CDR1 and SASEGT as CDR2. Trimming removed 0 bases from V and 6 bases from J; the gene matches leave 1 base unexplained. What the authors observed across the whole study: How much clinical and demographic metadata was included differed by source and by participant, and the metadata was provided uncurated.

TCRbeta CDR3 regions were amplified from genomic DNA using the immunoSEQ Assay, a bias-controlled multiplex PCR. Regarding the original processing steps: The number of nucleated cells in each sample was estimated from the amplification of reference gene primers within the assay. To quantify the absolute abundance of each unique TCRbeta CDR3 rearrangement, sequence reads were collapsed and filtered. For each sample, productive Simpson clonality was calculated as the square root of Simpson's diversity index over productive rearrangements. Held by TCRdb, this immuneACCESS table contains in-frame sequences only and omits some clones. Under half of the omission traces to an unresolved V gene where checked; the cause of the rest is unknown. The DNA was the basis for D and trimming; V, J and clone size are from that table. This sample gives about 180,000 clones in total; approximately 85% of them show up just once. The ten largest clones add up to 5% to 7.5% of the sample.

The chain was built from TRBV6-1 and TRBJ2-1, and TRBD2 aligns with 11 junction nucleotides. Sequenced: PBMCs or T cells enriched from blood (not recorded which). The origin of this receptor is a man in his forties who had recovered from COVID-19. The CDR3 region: CASSEASGGANEQFF. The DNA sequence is TGTGCCAGCAGTGAAGCTAGCGGGGGGGCCAATGAGCAGTTCTTC.